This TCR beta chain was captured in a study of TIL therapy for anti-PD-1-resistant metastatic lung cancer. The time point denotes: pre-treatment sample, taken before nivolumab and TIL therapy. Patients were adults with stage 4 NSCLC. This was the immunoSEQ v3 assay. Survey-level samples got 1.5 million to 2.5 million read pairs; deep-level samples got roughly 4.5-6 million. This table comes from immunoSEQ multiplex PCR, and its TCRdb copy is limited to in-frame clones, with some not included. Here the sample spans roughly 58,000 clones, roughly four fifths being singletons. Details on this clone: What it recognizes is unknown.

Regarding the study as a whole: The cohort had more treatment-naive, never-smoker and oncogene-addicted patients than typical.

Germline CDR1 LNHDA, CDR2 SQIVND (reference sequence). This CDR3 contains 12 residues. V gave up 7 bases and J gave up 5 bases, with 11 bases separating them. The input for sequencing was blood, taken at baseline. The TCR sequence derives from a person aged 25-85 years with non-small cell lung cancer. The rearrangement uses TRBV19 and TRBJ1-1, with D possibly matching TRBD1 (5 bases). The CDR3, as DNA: TGTGCCAGTAAGCAGGGTGGAACTGAAGCTTTCTTT. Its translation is CASKQGGTEAFF.